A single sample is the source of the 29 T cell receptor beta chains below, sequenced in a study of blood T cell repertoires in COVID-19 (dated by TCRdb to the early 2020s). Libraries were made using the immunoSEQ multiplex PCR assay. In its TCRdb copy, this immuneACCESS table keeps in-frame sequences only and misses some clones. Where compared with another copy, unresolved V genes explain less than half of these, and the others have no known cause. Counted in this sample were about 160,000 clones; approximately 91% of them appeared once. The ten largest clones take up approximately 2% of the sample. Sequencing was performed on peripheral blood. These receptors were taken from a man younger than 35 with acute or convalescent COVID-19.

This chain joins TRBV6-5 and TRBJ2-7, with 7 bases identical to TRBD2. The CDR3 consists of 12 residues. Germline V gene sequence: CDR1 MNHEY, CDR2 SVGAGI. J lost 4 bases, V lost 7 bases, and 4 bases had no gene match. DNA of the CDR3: TGTGCCAGCACGGCTAGCGGTTACGAGCAGTACTTC. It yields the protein CASTASGYEQYF.

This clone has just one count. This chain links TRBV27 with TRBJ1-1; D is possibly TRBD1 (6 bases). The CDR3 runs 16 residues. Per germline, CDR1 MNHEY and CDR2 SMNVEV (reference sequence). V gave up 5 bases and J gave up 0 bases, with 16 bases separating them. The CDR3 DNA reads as TGTGCCAGCAGTCCCCTGCAGGGGTCCCTGAACACTGAAGCTTTCTTT. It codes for CASSPLQGSLNTEAFF.

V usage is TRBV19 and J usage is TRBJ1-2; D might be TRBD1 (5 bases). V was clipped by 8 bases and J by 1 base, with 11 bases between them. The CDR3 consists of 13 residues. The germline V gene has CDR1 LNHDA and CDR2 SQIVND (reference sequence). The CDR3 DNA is TGTGCCAGTGCCTCAGACAGTAACTATGGCTACACCTTC. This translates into CASASDSNYGYTF.

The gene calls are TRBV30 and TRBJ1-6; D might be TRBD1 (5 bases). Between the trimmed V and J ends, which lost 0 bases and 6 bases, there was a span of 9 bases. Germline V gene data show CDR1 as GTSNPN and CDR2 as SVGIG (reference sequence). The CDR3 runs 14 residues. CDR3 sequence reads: CAWSVQGVNSPLHF. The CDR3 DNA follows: TGTGCCTGGAGTGTACAAGGGGTTAATTCACCCCTCCACTTT.

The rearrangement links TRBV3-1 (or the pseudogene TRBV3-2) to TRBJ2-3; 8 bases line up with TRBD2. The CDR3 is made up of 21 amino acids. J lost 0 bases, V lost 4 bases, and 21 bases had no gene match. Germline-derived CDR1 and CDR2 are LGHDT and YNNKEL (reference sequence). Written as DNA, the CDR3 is TGTGCCAGCAGCCGTTTCCACCCGTCATTGTTTAGCGGGGCTAGCACAGATACGCAGTATTTT. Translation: CASSRFHPSLFSGASTDTQYF.

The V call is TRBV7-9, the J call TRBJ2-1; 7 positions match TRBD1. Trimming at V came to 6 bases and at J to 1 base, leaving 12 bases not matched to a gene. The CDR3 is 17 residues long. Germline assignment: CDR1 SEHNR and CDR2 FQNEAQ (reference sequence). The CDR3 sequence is CASSHPRQGGSYNEQFF. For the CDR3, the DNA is TGTGCCAGCAGTCACCCAAGACAGGGCGGTTCCTACAATGAGCAGTTCTTC. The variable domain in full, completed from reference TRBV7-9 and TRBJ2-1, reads DTGVSQNPRHKITKRGQNVTFRCDPISEHNRLYWYRQTLGQGPEFLTYFQNEAQLEKSRLLSDRFSAERPKGSFSTLEIQRTEQGDSAMYLCASSHPRQGGSYNEQFFGPGTRLTVL.

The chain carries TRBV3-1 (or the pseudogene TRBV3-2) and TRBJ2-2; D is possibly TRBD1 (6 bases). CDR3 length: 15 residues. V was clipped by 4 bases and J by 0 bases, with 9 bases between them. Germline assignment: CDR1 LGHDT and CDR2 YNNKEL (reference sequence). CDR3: CASSRRQANTGELFF. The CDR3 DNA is TGTGCCAGCAGCCGCCGACAGGCGAACACCGGGGAGCTGTTTTTT.

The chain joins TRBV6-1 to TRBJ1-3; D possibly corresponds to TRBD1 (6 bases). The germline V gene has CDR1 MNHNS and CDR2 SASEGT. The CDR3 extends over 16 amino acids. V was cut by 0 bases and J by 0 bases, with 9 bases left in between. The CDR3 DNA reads TGTGCCAGCAGTGAAGCGGGGGCTTTCTCTGGAAACACCATATATTTT. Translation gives CASSEAGAFSGNTIYF.

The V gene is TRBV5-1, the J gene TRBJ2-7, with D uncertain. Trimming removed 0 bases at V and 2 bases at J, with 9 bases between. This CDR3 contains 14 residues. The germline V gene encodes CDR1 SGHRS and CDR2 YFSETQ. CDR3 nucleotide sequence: TGCGCCAGCAGCTTGGACCGCAGGACCTACGAGCAGTACTTC. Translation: CASSLDRRTYEQYF.

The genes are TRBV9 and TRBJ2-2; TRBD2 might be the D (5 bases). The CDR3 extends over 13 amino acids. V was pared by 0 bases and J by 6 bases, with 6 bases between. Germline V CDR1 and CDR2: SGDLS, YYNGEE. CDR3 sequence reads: CASSVVGAGELFF. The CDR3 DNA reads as TGTGCCAGCAGCGTAGTGGGAGCCGGGGAGCTGTTTTTT.

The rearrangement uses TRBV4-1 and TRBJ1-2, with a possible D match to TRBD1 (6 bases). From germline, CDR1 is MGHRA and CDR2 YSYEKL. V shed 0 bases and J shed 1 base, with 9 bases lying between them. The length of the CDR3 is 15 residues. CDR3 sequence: CASSQERTVNYGYTF. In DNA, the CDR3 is TGCGCCAGCAGCCAAGAAAGGACAGTTAACTATGGCTACACCTTC.

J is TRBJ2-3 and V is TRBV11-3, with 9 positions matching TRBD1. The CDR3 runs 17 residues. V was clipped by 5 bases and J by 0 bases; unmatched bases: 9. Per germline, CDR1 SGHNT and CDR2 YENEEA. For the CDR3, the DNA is TGTGCCAGCAGCCGAACCGGGACAGGGCCTAGCACAGATACGCAGTATTTT. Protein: CASSRTGTGPSTDTQYF.

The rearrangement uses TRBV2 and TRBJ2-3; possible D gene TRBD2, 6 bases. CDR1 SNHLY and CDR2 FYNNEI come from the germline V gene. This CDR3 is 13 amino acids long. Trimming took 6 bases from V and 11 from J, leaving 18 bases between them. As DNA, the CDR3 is TGTGCCAGCAGAGACCTCCTAGCGATCTTGCAGTATTTT. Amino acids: CASRDLLAILQYF.

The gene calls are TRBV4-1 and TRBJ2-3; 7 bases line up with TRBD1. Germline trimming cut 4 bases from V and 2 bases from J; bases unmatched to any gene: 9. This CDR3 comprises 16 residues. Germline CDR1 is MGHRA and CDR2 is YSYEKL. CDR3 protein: CASSPGGTGDTDTQYF. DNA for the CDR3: TGCGCCAGCAGCCCCGGCGGAACAGGGGACACAGATACGCAGTATTTT.

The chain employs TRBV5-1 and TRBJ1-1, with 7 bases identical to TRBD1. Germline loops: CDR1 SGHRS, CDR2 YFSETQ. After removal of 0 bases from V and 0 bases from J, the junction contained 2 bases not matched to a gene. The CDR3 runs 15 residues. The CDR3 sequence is CASSLGGTVNTEAFF. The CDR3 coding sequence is TGCGCCAGCAGCTTGGGAGGGACAGTGAACACTGAAGCTTTCTTT. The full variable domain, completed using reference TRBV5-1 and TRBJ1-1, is KAGVTQTPRYLIKTRGQQVTLSCSPISGHRSVSWYQQTPGQGLQFLFEYFSETQRNKGNFPGRFSGRQFSNSRSEMNVSTLELGDSALYLCASSLGGTVNTEAFFGQGTRLTVV.

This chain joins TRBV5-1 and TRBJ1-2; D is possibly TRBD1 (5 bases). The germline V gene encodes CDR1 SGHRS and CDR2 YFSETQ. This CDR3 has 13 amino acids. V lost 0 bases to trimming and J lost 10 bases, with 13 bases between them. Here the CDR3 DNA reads TGCGCCAGCAGCTTGGCGCAGGGCGATCTCTACACCTTC. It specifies CASSLAQGDLYTF.

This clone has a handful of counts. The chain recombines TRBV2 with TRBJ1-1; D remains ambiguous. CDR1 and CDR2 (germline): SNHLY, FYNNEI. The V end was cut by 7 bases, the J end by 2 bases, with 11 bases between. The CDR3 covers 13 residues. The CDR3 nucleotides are TGTGCCAGCAATCCAGTCTTCAACACTGAAGCTTTCTTT. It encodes CASNPVFNTEAFF.

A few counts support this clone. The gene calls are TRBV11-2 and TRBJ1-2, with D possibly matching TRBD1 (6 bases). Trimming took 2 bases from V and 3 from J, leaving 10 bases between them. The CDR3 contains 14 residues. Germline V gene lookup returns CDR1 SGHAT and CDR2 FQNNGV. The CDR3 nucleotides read TGTGCCAGCAGCTTAAACAGGGAACACTATGGCTACACCTTC. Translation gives CASSLNREHYGYTF. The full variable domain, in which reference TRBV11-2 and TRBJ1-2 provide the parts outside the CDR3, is EAGVAQSPRYKIIEKRQSVAFWCNPISGHATLYWYQQILGQGPKLLIQFQNNGVVDDSQLPKDRFSAERLKGVDSTLKIQPAKLEDSAVYLCASSLNREHYGYTFGSGTRLTVV.

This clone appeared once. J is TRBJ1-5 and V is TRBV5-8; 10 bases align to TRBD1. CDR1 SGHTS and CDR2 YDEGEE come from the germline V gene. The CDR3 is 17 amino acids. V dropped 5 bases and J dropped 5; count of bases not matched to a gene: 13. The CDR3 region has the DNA TGTGCCAGCAGTCTGGGACAGGGGTTGGTTTATTATCAGCCCCAGCATTTT. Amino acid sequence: CASSLGQGLVYYQPQHF.

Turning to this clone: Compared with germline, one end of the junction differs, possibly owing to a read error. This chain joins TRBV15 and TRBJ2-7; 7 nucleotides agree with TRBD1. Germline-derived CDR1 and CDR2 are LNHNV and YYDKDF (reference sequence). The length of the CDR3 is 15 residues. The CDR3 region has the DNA TGTGCCACCAGCGGAGAAGGGACAGCTTCCTACGAGCAGTACTTC. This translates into CATSGEGTASYEQYF.

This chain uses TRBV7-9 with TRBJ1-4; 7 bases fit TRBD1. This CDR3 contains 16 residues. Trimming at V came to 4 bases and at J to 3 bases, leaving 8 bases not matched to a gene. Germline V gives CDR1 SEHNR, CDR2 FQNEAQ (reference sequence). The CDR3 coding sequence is TGTGCCAGCAGCTGGGACACAGGGGTCGCTAATGAAAAACTGTTTTTT. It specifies CASSWDTGVANEKLFF.

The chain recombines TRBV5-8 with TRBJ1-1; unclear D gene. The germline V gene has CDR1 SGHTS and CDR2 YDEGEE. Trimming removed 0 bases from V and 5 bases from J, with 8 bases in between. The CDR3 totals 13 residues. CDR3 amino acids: CASSLGYRTEAFF. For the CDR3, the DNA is TGTGCCAGCAGCTTGGGCTACCGAACTGAAGCTTTCTTT.

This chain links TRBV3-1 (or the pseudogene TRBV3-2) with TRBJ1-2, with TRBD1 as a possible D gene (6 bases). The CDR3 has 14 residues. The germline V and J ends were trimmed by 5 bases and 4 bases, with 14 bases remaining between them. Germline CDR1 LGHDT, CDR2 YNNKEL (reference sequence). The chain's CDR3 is CASSSRQDFYGYTF. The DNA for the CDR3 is TGTGCCAGCAGCTCTCGACAGGACTTCTATGGCTACACCTTC.

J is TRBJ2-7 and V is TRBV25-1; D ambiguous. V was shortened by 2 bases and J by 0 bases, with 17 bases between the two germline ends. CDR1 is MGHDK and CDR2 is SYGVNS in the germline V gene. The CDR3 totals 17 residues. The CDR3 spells CASSEEGGHESSYEQYF. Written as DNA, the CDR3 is TGTGCCAGCAGTGAAGAAGGTGGGCACGAGAGCTCCTACGAGCAGTACTTC.

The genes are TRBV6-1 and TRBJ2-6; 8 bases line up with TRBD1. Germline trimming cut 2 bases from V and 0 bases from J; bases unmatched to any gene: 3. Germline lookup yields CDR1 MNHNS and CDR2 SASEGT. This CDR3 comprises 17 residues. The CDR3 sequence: CASSEQGAPSGANVLTF. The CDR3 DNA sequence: TGTGCCAGCAGTGAACAGGGGGCCCCCTCTGGGGCCAACGTCCTGACTTTC.

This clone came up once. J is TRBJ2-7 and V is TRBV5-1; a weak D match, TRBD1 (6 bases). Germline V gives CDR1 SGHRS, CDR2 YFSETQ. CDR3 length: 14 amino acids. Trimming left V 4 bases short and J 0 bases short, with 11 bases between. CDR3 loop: CASSRDTPSYEQYF. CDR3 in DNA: TGCGCCAGCAGCCGGGACACTCCCTCCTACGAGCAGTACTTC.

The CDR3: CASNPRQFTSNQPQHF. For the CDR3, the DNA is TGTGCCAGTAACCCCCGACAGTTTACTAGCAATCAGCCCCAGCATTTT. The chain carries TRBV19 and TRBJ1-5, with a weak D call TRBD1 (5 bases). CDR1 LNHDA and CDR2 SQIVND come from the germline V gene (reference sequence). Trimming took 7 bases from V and 0 from J, leaving 16 bases between them. This CDR3 has 16 amino acids.

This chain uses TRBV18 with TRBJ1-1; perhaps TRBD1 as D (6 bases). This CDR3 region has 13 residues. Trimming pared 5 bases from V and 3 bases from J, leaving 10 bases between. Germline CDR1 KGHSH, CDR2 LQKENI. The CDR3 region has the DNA TGTGCCAGCTCAACAGGGACGGACACTGAAGCTTTCTTT. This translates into CASSTGTDTEAFF.

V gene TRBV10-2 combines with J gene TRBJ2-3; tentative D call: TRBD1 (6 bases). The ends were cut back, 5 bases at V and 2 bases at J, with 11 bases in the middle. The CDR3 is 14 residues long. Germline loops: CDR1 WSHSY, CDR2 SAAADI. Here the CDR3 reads CASSRDIPTDTQYF. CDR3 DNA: TGCGCCAGCAGTCGGGACATTCCCACAGATACGCAGTATTTT.